This T cell receptor (beta chain) emerged from a study of T-cell reconstitution after alpha-beta-depleted transplantation in children. Whole-study results and caveats: Reported findings indicate that, about two months after transplant, alpha-beta T cells came from several hundred expanded clones, which were derived from non-depleted graft cells. Counts and diversity of T cells one year after transplant came mostly from newly produced T cells. After transplant, high TCRbeta diversity at day 60 in some patients arose from surviving recipient T cells and thymic progenitors.

The germline V gene encodes CDR1 KGHSH and CDR2 LQKENI. Trimming removed 8 bases at V and 4 bases at J, with 18 bases between. The CDR3 has 14 residues. Comment on this clonotype: No antigen is known for it.

As it was prepared, the TCRbeta library received unique molecular identifiers. MiXCR, run by TCRdb on the PCR reads, gives a single entry per CDR3 protein. This table has approximately 220,000 distinct CDR3 sequences, roughly 18% appearing once. This chain connects TRBV18 to TRBJ2-7, with TRBD2 as a possible D gene (6 bases). The TCR was taken from a male patient between 2 and 15 years old who had a stem cell transplant for acute lymphoblastic leukemia, so the T cells may come from the graft donor. Sequencing was performed on PBMCs, mostly from graft donor cells, taken 360 days after TCRalphabeta/CD19-depleted stem cell transplant. CDR3 sequence reads: CASAKWGVNYEQYF. For the CDR3, the DNA is TGTGCCAGCGCCAAGTGGGGGGTGAATTACGAGCAGTACTTC.